These 25 T cell receptor beta chains originate from one sample sequenced in a study of T cell changes during pregnancy in multiple sclerosis. Repertoires were generated with immunoSEQ multiplex PCR, while TCRdb's copy carries only in-frame clones and drops some. The sample lists 50,000 or so clones, approximately 94% occurring once. Sequenced material: CD4+ T cells from peripheral blood mononuclear cells, taken in the third trimester of pregnancy. The receptors were gathered from a female donor with multiple sclerosis, enrolled in a pregnancy study.

The chain links TRBV9 to TRBJ2-7; D perhaps matches TRBD1 (7 bases). CDR1 SGDLS and CDR2 YYNGEE come from the germline V gene. V shed 0 bases and J shed 2 bases, with 18 bases lying between them. The CDR3 sequence is 17 residues long. As DNA, the CDR3 is TGTGCCAGCAGCGTAGGAGGGGGCGGGACGGCGACCTACGAGCAGTACTTC. It yields the protein CASSVGGGGTATYEQYF.

The chain combines TRBV29-1 with TRBJ2-1; 12 nucleotides align to TRBD2. The CDR3 has 16 amino acids. V shed 4 bases, J shed 6 bases, and the junction held 10 bases outside the gene matches. The germline CDR1 and CDR2 sequences are SQVTM and ANQGSEA. CDR3 DNA: TGCAGCGTTGGGCGACTAGCGGGAGTGGGCGGCAATGAGCAGTTCTTC. Translated, it gives CSVGRLAGVGGNEQFF.

This sequence joins TRBV28 and TRBJ1-1, with D possibly TRBD1 on 6 matching bases. CDR1 is MDHEN and CDR2 is SYDVKM in the germline V gene. The CDR3 has 14 amino acids. Trimming took off 2 bases at V and 4 bases at J, with 11 bases between the two ends. The DNA for the CDR3 is TGTGCCAGCAGTTTACCCCGGACAGCCACTGAAGCTTTCTTT. This gives the protein CASSLPRTATEAFF.

The rearrangement joins TRBV18 to TRBJ2-7; 9 bases map to TRBD2. CDR1 KGHSH and CDR2 LQKENI come from the germline V gene. V was pared by 5 bases and J by 3 bases, with 8 bases of the junction left unmatched. The CDR3 runs to 15 residues. The CDR3 nucleotides read TGTGCCAGCTCATCTGGACTAGCGAGCAACTACGAGCAGTACTTC. This encodes CASSSGLASNYEQYF.

The rearrangement joins TRBV7-2 to TRBJ2-3, with 7 nucleotides matching TRBD2. Germline CDR1 is SGHTA and CDR2 is FQGNSA. Trimming at V came to 5 bases and at J to 0 bases, leaving 8 bases not matched to a gene. The length of the CDR3 is 16 residues. The DNA for the CDR3 is TGTGCCAGCAGCCCATTACTAGCGCCTAGCACAGATACGCAGTATTTT. This encodes CASSPLLAPSTDTQYF.

This sequence joins TRBV25-1 and TRBJ2-1; possible D gene TRBD2, 5 bases. The CDR3 extends over 15 amino acids. The ends were cut back, 6 bases at V and 0 bases at J, with 12 bases in the middle. The germline V gene encodes CDR1 MGHDK and CDR2 SYGVNS. This chain's CDR3 is CASSLAGSSYNEQFF. The CDR3, as DNA: TGTGCCAGCAGCCTAGCTGGAAGCTCCTACAATGAGCAGTTCTTC.

This clone was detected a few times. V gene TRBV9 combines with J gene TRBJ2-7; 7 nucleotides match TRBD1. CDR1 is SGDLS and CDR2 is YYNGEE in the germline V gene. This CDR3 is built from 14 residues. Trimming took 1 base from V and 7 from J; bases not matched to a gene: 8. CDR3 loop: CASSVSAGGGEQYF. The CDR3 bases are TGTGCCAGCAGCGTATCTGCAGGGGGTGGAGAGCAGTACTTC.

The rearrangement links TRBV18 to TRBJ2-2; tentative D call: TRBD1 (5 bases). The CDR3 extends over 13 amino acids. V gave up 3 bases and J gave up 5 bases, with 7 bases separating them. Germline-derived CDR1 and CDR2 are KGHSH and LQKENI. DNA for the CDR3: TGTGCCAGCTCACCTCAGGGAACCGGGGAGCTGTTTTTT. The encoded protein is CASSPQGTGELFF. Complete variable domain (other parts from reference TRBV18 and TRBJ2-2): NAGVMQNPRHLVRRRGQEARLRCSPMKGHSHVYWYRQLPEEGLKFMVYLQKENIIDESGMPKERFSAEFPKEGPSILRIQQVVRGDSAAYFCASSPQGTGELFFGEGSRLTVL.

The chain has TRBV11-2 and TRBJ1-4, with 9 bases identical to TRBD1. V shed 5 bases, J shed 7 bases, and the junction held 8 bases outside the gene matches. The germline gives CDR1 SGHAT, CDR2 FQNNGV. CDR3 length equals 15 residues. CDR3 sequence: CASSTHRGQSEKLFF. In DNA, the CDR3 is TGTGCCAGCAGCACCCACAGGGGGCAAAGTGAAAAACTGTTTTTT.

V and J are TRBV19 and TRBJ1-4; D is ambiguous. The CDR3 extends over 11 amino acids. V lost 5 bases, J lost 10 bases, and 8 bases lay in between. CDR1 and CDR2 (germline): LNHDA, SQIVND (reference sequence). The CDR3 loop is CASSSNIKLFF. CDR3 bases: TGTGCCAGTAGTTCCAACATAAAACTGTTTTTT.

V gene TRBV27 combines with J gene TRBJ2-5; TRBD2 might be the D (7 bases). The CDR3 is 13 residues long. Germline CDR1 is MNHEY and CDR2 is SMNVEV (reference sequence). Trimming took off 5 bases at V and 7 bases at J, with 14 bases between the two ends. The CDR3 loop is CASSPRRGGTQYF. The CDR3 DNA sequence: TGTGCCAGCAGTCCGCGGAGGGGGGGGACCCAGTACTTC.

A single count supports this clone. The chain recombines TRBV10-3 with TRBJ2-1; maybe TRBD2 (5 bases). Trimming removed 7 bases at V and 5 bases at J, with 9 bases between. The CDR3 runs 12 residues. Germline V gives CDR1 ENHRY, CDR2 SYGVKD. Written as DNA, the CDR3 is TGTGCCATCACACTAGGGAACAATGAGCAGTTCTTC. Encoded protein: CAITLGNNEQFF.

The chain employs TRBV7-2 and TRBJ1-2; TRBD1 is a possible D gene (6 bases). V lost 3 bases and J 10 bases, leaving 18 bases between the germline ends. The CDR3 has 14 amino acids. The germline V gene encodes CDR1 SGHTA and CDR2 FQGNSA. The DNA of the CDR3 is TGTGCCAGCAGCTTCTCAGGATGGGGGCAGGTCTACACCTTC. Translating it yields CASSFSGWGQVYTF.

In this sample, this clone turned up once. The rearrangement uses TRBV5-6 and TRBJ2-7; weak D call: TRBD2 (5 bases). Trimming removed 0 bases from V and 1 base from J, with 8 bases in between. CDR3 length: 14 amino acids. Germline lookup yields CDR1 SGHDT and CDR2 YYEEEE. The CDR3 DNA sequence: TGTGCCAGCAGCTTGGCCAGGACTTCCTACGAGCAGTACTTC. The encoded protein is CASSLARTSYEQYF.

This clone was seen a single time. The rearrangement joins TRBV7-3 to TRBJ2-5; D is perhaps TRBD1 (6 bases). Germline CDR1 SGHTA, CDR2 FQGTGA. V was shortened by 0 bases and J by 5 bases, with 16 bases between the two germline ends. The CDR3 loop spans 16 amino acids. The CDR3 bases are TGTGCCAGCAGCTTAACTGGGGGCCACGTCGCGGAGACCCAGTACTTC. It codes for CASSLTGGHVAETQYF.

This chain's CDR3 is CASSAAAGASNYEQYF. As DNA, the CDR3 is TGTGCCAGCAGTGCGGCGGCAGGGGCTTCGAACTACGAGCAGTACTTC. V and J are TRBV6-1 and TRBJ2-7, with D maybe TRBD1 (6 bases). Trimming cost V 4 bases and J 3 bases, with 19 bases left between them. Germline CDR1 reads MNHNS; CDR2 reads SASEGT. There are 16 residues in the CDR3.

The V and J genes are TRBV5-1 and TRBJ1-2; 9 bases line up with TRBD1. After removal of 0 bases from V and 3 bases from J, the junction contained 3 bases not matched to a gene. This CDR3 is 15 amino acids long. Germline CDR1 is SGHRS and CDR2 is YFSETQ. CDR3 residues: CASSLEDRGDYGYTF. The CDR3, as DNA: TGCGCCAGCAGCTTGGAGGACAGGGGTGACTATGGCTACACCTTC.

The chain links TRBV29-1 to TRBJ1-4, with 7 bases fitting TRBD1. Losses at the gene ends were 1 base for V and 7 bases for J; bases not matched to a gene: 6. Germline V CDR1 and CDR2: SQVTM, ANQGSEA. This CDR3 is 14 amino acids long. DNA of the CDR3: TGCAGCGTTGAAGCCCCAGGGGGTGTTGAAAAACTGTTTTTT. Translation: CSVEAPGGVEKLFF.

This chain connects TRBV27 to TRBJ1-2; 7 positions match TRBD1. The V gene end was trimmed by 6 bases and the J gene end by 3 bases; junction bases not matched to a gene: 4. The CDR3 extends over 13 amino acids. The germline V gene has CDR1 MNHEY and CDR2 SMNVEV (reference sequence). DNA of the CDR3: TGTGCCAGCAGACGGACAGGCCACTATGGCTACACCTTC. Protein: CASRRTGHYGYTF.

As DNA, the CDR3 is TGTGCCAGCAGCTCTTCCTACAGGGGCGCGATGGACACTGAAGCTTTCTTT. This translates into CASSSSYRGAMDTEAFF. V is TRBV13 and J is TRBJ1-1, with TRBD1 identical over 7 bases. Germline CDR1 is PRHDT and CDR2 is FYEKMQ (reference sequence). Germline trimming cut 4 bases from V and 3 bases from J; bases unmatched to any gene: 14. This CDR3 has 17 amino acids. The whole variable domain, filled in from reference TRBV13 and TRBJ1-1, reads AAGVIQSPRHLIKEKRETATLKCYPIPRHDTVYWYQQGPGQDPQFLISFYEKMQSDKGSIPDRFSAQQFSDYHSELNMSSLELGDSALYFCASSSSYRGAMDTEAFFGQGTRLTVV.

The CDR3 bases are TGTGCCAGCAGCTTACAAGGGGATTATGGTGGAAACACCATATATTTT. As protein: CASSLQGDYGGNTIYF. The gene calls are TRBV13 and TRBJ1-3; D possibly corresponds to TRBD1 (5 bases). This CDR3 is 16 amino acids long. Germline V gives CDR1 PRHDT, CDR2 FYEKMQ (reference sequence). V was trimmed by 2 bases and J by 3 bases, leaving 14 bases between them. The full variable domain, in which reference TRBV13 and TRBJ1-3 provide the parts outside the CDR3, is AAGVIQSPRHLIKEKRETATLKCYPIPRHDTVYWYQQGPGQDPQFLISFYEKMQSDKGSIPDRFSAQQFSDYHSELNMSSLELGDSALYFCASSLQGDYGGNTIYFGEGSWLTVV.

The CDR3 spells CAWSVSRTGVGNTIYF. The CDR3 nucleotides are TGTGCCTGGAGTGTTTCCCGTACAGGGGTCGGAAACACCATATATTTT. The genes are TRBV30 and TRBJ1-3; 7 bases match TRBD1. The CDR3 loop spans 16 amino acids. Trimming at V came to 0 bases and at J to 4 bases, leaving 9 bases not matched to a gene. Germline CDR1 GTSNPN, CDR2 SVGIG (reference sequence).

The CDR3 DNA reads TGTGCCAGCAGCCCCGGGACAGGGACCAGCTCTGGAAACACCATATATTTT. Translation gives CASSPGTGTSSGNTIYF. The chain has TRBV9 and TRBJ1-3; 9 nucleotides align to TRBD1. CDR3 length: 17 amino acids. CDR1 is SGDLS and CDR2 is YYNGEE in the germline V gene. Trimming at V came to 4 bases and at J to 0 bases, leaving 8 bases not matched to a gene.

The chain uses TRBV9 and TRBJ2-3, with D possibly matching TRBD2 (6 bases). The V gene lost 4 bases and the J gene lost 4 bases, with 25 bases spanning the gap. CDR1 and CDR2 from the germline V gene are SGDLS and YYNGEE. This CDR3 has 18 residues. CDR3 loop: CASSPGVGWGINPDTQYF. CDR3 sequence (DNA): TGTGCCAGCAGCCCGGGGGTTGGATGGGGTATAAACCCAGATACGCAGTATTTT. Full variable domain (outside the CDR3, taken from reference TRBV9 and TRBJ2-3): DSGVTQTPKHLITATGQRVTLRCSPRSGDLSVYWYQQSLDQGLQFLIQYYNGEERAKGNILERFSAQQFPDLHSELNLSSLELGDSALYFCASSPGVGWGINPDTQYFGPGTRLTVL.

The chain couples TRBV2 to TRBJ2-3; 7 bases agree with TRBD1. V lost 7 bases to trimming and J lost 0 bases; unmatched junction nucleotides: 7. Per the germline V gene, CDR1 is SNHLY and CDR2 is FYNNEI. The CDR3 runs to 15 residues. CDR3 region: CASIRGYQSTDTQYF. The CDR3 DNA is TGTGCCAGCATCAGGGGGTACCAGAGCACAGATACGCAGTATTTT.